This TCR beta chain is from a study of T cells after yellow fever vaccination. Overall study: It was SMART-Seq v4 Ultra Low Input that prepared the fractions with low cell numbers.

Whole-study results and caveats: A small proportion of clonotypes was detected in both the CD4 and CD8 compartments. Among primary-vaccination clones, most reappeared after the booster, at 96% for CD4 and 88% for CD8.

5'RACE template switching produced TCR cDNA carrying a universal primer site and UMIs. TCRdb fed the 5' RACE reads into MiXCR, producing one record per CDR3 protein. The table shows around 350,000 distinct CDR3 sequences, with around 6.5% occurring only once. In the case of this clonotype: Its target is unknown.

The material was PBMCs, obtained 5 days after the yellow fever booster vaccination. This sequence was found in a young man who received the YFV17D yellow fever vaccine.

The CDR3 DNA reads as TGTGCCAGCAGTTACACTAGACATTCTGGACAGCCCCAGCATTTT. It yields the protein CASSYTRHSGQPQHF. The J gene is TRBJ1-5, the V gene TRBV6-5; D remains ambiguous. Looked up from germline, CDR1 is MNHEY and CDR2 is SVGAGI. The CDR3 runs to 15 residues. With 2 bases removed from V and 7 bases from J, the gap between germline ends came to 15 bases.